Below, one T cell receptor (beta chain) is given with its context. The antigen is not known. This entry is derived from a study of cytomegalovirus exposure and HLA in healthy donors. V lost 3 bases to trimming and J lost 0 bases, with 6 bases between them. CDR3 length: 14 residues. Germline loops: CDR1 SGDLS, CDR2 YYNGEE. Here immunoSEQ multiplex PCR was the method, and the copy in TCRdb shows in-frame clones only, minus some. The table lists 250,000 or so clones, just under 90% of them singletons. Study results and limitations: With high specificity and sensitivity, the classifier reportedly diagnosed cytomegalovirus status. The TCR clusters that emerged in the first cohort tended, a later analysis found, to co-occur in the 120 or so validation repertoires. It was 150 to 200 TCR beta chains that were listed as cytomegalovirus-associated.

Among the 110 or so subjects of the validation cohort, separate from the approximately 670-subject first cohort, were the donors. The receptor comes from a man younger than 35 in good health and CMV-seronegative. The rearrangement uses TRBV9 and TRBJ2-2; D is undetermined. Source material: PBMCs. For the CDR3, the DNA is TGTGCCAGCAGCGCAACATCGAACACCGGGGAGCTGTTTTTT. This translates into CASSATSNTGELFF.